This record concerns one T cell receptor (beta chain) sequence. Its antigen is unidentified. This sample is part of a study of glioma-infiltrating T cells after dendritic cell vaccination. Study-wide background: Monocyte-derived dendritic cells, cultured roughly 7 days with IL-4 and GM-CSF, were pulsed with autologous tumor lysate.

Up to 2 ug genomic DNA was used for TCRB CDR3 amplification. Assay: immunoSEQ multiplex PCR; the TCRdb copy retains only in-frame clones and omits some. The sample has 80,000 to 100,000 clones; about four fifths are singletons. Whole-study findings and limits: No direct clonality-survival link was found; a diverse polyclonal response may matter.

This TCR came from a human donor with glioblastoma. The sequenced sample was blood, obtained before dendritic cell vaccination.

In DNA, the CDR3 is TGCGCCAGCAGCCAAGATCCCGGGACAGGGTTTCAGCCCCAGCATTTT. Protein: CASSQDPGTGFQPQHF. The V gene is TRBV4-1, the J gene TRBJ1-5, with 9 bases that match TRBD1. The ends lost 0 bases at V and 6 bases at J; junction bases unmatched: 6. The V gene's germline CDR1 is MGHRA and CDR2 YSYEKL. The CDR3 covers 16 residues.